Below, 2 T cell receptor beta chains from the same sample are listed, as sequenced in a study of blood T cell repertoires in COVID-19. The protocol was immunoSEQ multiplex PCR, while the TCRdb copy is restricted to in-frame clones and leaves out a portion. Among around 180,000 clones listed, approximately 87% were seen once. The specimen sequenced was peripheral blood. Receptors were obtained from a man between 65 and 85 years old with active or convalescent COVID-19.

This chain links TRBV4-3 with TRBJ1-2; TRBD1 matches at 12 bases. The CDR3 spans 15 residues. Germline CDR1 and CDR2: LGHNA and YSLEER. The V segment lost 0 bases and the J segment 8 bases; nucleotides outside the gene matches: 4. The CDR3 loop is CASSQEGTGGSGYTF. The CDR3 nucleotides are TGCGCCAGCAGCCAAGAAGGGACAGGGGGCTCCGGCTACACCTTC.

This rearrangement joins TRBV7-2 to TRBJ1-6; possibly TRBD1 for D (6 bases). Germline V CDR1 and CDR2: SGHTA, FQGNSA. Between the trimmed V and J ends, which lost 6 bases and 9 bases, there was a span of 12 bases. The CDR3 is 13 amino acids. CDR3 nucleotide sequence: TGTGCCAGCAGGCTTGAGGGGGTTTCACCCCTCCACTTT. Protein product: CASRLEGVSPLHF.